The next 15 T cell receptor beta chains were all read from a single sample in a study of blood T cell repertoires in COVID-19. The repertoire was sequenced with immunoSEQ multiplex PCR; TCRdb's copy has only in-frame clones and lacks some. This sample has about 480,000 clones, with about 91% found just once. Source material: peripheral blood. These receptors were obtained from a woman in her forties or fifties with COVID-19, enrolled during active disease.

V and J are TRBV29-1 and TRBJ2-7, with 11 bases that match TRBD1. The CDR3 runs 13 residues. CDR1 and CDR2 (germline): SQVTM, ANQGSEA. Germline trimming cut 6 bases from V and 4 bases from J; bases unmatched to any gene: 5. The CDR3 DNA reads TGCAGCGTGATGGGACAGGGGGGGTACGAGCAGTACTTC. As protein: CSVMGQGGYEQYF.

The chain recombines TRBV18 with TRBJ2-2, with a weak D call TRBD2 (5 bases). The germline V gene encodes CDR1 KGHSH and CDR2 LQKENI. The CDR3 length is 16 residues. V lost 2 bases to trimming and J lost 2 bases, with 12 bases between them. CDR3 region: CASSPTDRGNTGELFF. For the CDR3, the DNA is TGTGCCAGCTCACCAACTGATCGGGGTAACACCGGGGAGCTGTTTTTT.

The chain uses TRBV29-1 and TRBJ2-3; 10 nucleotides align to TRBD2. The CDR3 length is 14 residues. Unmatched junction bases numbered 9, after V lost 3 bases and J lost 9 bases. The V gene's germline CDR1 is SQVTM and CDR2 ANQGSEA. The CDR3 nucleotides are TGCAGCGTTGATGCAGCGGGGGGGGGCCTGACGCAGTATTTT. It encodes CSVDAAGGGLTQYF.

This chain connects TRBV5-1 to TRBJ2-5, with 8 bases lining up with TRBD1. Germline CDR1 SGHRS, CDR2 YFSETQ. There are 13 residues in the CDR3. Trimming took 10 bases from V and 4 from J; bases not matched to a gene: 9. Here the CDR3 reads CACQGALGETQYF. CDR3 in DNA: TGCGCCTGCCAGGGGGCACTGGGAGAGACCCAGTACTTC.

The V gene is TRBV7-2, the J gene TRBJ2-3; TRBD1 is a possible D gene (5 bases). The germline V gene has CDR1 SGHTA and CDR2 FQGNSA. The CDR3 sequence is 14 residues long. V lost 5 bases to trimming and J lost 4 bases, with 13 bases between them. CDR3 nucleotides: TGTGCCAGCAGCCAAGGACATCGCGCAGATACGCAGTATTTT. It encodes CASSQGHRADTQYF.

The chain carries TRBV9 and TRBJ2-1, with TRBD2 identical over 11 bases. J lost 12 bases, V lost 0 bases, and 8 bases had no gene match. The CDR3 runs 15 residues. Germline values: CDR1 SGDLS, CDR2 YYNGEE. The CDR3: CASSVEGLAVKRQFF. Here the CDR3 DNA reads TGTGCCAGCAGCGTAGAGGGACTAGCGGTCAAAAGGCAGTTCTTC. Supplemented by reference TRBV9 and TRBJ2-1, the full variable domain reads DSGVTQTPKHLITATGQRVTLRCSPRSGDLSVYWYQQSLDQGLQFLIQYYNGEERAKGNILERFSAQQFPDLHSELNLSSLELGDSALYFCASSVEGLAVKRQFFGPGTRLTVL.

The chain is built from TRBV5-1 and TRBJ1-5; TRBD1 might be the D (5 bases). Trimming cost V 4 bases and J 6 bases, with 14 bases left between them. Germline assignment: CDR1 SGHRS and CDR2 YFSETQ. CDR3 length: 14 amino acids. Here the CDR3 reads CASSRRAGGQPQHF. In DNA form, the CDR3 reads TGCGCCAGCAGCCGGAGGGCGGGGGGTCAGCCCCAGCATTTT.

CDR3 nucleotide sequence: TGTGCCAGTACGAGTGGAACTCACGGGGACCCGGGAGGAGCAACTAATGAAAAACTGTTTTTT. Protein product: CASTSGTHGDPGGATNEKLFF. The chain couples TRBV19 to TRBJ1-4; D perhaps matches TRBD1 (5 bases). The germline V and J ends were trimmed by 7 bases and 0 bases, with 30 bases remaining between them. Looked up from germline, CDR1 is LNHDA and CDR2 is SQIVND (reference sequence). The CDR3 is 21 amino acids.

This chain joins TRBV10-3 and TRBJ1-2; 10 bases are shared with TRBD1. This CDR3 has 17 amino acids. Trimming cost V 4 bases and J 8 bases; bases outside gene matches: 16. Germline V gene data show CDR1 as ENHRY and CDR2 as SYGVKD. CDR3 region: CAISGGSGQGPFGGYTF. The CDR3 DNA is TGTGCCATCAGTGGTGGTTCGGGACAGGGGCCCTTCGGCGGCTACACCTTC.

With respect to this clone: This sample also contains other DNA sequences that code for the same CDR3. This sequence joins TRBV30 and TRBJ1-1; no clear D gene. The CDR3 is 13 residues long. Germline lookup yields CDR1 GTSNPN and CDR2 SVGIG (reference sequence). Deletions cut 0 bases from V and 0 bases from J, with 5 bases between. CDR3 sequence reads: CAWSVGLNTEAFF. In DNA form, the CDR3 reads TGTGCCTGGAGTGTGGGCTTGAACACTGAAGCTTTCTTT.

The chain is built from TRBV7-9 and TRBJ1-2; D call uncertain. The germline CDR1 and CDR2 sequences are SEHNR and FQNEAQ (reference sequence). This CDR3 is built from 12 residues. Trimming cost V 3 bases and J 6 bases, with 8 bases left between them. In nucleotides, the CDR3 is TGTGCCAGCAGCTTTGGCGCGGATGGCTACACCTTC. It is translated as CASSFGADGYTF.

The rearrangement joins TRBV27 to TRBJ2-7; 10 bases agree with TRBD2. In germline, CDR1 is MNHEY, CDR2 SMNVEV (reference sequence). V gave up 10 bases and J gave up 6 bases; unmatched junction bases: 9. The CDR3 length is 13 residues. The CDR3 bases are TGTGCCACCTCCCTCCCTAGCGGGGGCGAGCAGTACTTC. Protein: CATSLPSGGEQYF.

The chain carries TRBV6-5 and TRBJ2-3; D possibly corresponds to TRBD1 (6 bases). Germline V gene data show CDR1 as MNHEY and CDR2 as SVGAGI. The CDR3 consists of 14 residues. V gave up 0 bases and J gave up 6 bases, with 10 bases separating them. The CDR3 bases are TGTGCCAGCAGTTACTCTACAGGGATTGATACGCAGTATTTT. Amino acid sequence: CASSYSTGIDTQYF.

The CDR3 sequence is CSVLPGGPYTDTQYF. The CDR3 region has the DNA TGCAGCGTCCTACCGGGGGGTCCATACACAGATACGCAGTATTTT. The V gene is TRBV29-1, the J gene TRBJ2-3, with 7 positions matching TRBD2. Germline V CDR1 and CDR2: SQVTM, ANQGSEA. The CDR3 totals 15 residues. The junction had 11 bases not matched to a gene; V was cut back by 6 bases and J by 2 bases.

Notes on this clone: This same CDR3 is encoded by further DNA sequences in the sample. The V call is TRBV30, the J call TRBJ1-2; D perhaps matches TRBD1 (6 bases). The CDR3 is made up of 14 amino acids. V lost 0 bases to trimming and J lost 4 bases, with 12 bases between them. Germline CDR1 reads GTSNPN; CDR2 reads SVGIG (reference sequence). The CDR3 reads CAWSVRGGGYGYTF. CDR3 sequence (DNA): TGTGCCTGGAGTGTAAGGGGAGGGGGCTATGGCTACACCTTC.